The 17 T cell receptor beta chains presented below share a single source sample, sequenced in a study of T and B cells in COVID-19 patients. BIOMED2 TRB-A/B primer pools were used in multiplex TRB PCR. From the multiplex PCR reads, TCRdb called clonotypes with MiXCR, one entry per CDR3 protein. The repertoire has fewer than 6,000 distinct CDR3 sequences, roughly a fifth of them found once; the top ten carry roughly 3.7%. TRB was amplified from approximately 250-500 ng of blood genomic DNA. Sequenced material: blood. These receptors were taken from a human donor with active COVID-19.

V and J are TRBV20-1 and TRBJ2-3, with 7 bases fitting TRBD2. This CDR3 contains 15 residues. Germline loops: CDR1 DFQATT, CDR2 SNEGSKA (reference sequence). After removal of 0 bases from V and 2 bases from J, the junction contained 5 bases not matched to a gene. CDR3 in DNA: TGCAGTGCTAGAGATCTAGCGGTTAACACAGATACGCAGTATTTT. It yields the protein CSARDLAVNTDTQYF.

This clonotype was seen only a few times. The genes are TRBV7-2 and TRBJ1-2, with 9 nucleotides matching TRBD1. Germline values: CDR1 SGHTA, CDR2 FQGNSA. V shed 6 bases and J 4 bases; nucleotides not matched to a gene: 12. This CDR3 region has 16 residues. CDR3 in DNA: TGTGCCAGCAGTAAGGACAGGGGCTACGACGCCTATGGCTACACCTTC. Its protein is CASSKDRGYDAYGYTF. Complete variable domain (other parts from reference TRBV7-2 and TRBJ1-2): GAGVSQSPSNKVTEKGKDVELRCDPISGHTALYWYRQSLGQGLEFLIYFQGNSAPDKSGLPSDRFSAERTGGSVSTLTIQRTQQEDSAVYLCASSKDRGYDAYGYTFGSGTRLTVV.

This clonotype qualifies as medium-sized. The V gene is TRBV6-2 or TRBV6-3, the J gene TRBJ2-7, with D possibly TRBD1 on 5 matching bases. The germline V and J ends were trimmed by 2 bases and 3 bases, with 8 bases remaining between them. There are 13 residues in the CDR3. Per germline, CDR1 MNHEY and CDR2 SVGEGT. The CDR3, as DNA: TGTGCCAGCAGTTACGGGGCAGACTACGAGCAGTACTTC. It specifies CASSYGADYEQYF.

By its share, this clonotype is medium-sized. CDR3 protein: CASSTRAGVLETQYF. Here the CDR3 DNA reads TGTGCCAGTAGTACTCGAGCGGGAGTACTAGAGACCCAGTACTTC. The chain combines TRBV19 with TRBJ2-5; 8 bases map to TRBD2. Germline V gives CDR1 LNHDA, CDR2 SQIVND (reference sequence). The CDR3 has 15 amino acids. V trimming: 4 bases; J trimming: 4 bases; junction bases outside the gene matches: 8.

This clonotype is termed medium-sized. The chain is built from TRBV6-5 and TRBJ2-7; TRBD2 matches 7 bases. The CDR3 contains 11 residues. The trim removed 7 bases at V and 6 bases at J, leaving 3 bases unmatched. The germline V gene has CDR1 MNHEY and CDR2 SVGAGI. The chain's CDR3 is CASNAGVEQYF. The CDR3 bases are TGTGCCAGCAACGCGGGGGTCGAGCAGTACTTC.

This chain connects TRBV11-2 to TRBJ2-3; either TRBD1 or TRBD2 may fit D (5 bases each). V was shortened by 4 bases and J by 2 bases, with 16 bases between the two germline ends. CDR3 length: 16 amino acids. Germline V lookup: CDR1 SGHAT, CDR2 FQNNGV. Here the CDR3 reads CASSSISGQDTDTQYF. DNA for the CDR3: TGTGCCAGCAGCTCAATTTCGGGGCAGGACACAGATACGCAGTATTTT.

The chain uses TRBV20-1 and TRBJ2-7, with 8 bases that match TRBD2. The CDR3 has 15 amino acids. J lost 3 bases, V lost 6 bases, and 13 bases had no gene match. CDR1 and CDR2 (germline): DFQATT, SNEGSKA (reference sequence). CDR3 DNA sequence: TGCAGTGCCACGTTCACACGACTAGCGAGCTACGAGCAGTACTTC. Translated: CSATFTRLASYEQYF.

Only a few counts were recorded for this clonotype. CDR3 DNA: TGTGCCACCAGTGATTACCCTCAAGAGACCCAGTACTTC. Its protein product is CATSDYPQETQYF. The chain employs TRBV24-1 and TRBJ2-5; D gene ambiguous. Germline CDR1 KGHDR, CDR2 SFDVKD. The V end was cut by 2 bases, the J end by 2 bases, with 5 bases between. The CDR3 is 13 amino acids.

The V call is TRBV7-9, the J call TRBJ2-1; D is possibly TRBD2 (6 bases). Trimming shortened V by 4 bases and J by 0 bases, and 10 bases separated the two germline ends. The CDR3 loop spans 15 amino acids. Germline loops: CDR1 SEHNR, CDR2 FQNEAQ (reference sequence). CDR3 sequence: CASSWDSSSYNEQFF. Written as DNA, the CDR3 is TGTGCCAGCAGCTGGGACTCGAGCTCCTACAATGAGCAGTTCTTC.

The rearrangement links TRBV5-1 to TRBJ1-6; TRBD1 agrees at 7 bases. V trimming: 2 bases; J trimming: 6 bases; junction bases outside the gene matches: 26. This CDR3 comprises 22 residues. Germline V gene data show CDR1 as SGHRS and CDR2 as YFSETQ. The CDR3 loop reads CASSLSGTEVSGGQVCNSPLHF. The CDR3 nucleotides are TGCGCCAGCAGCTTATCCGGGACCGAGGTGAGCGGCGGACAGGTGTGTAATTCACCCCTCCACTTT.

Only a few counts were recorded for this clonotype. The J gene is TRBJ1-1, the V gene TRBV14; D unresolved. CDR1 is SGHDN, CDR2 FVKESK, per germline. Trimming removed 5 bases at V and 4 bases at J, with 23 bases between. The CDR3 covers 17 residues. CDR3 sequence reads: CASSFSVEGIRTTEAFF. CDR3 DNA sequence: TGTGCCAGCAGCTTCTCGGTAGAGGGCATCAGAACCACTGAAGCTTTCTTT.

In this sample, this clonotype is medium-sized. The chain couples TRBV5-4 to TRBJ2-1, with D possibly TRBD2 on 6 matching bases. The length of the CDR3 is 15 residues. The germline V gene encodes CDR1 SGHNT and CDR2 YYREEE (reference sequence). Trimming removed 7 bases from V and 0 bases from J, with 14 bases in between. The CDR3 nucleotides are TGTGCCAGCTACCTTGGGGGGACCTCCTACAATGAGCAGTTCTTC. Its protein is CASYLGGTSYNEQFF.

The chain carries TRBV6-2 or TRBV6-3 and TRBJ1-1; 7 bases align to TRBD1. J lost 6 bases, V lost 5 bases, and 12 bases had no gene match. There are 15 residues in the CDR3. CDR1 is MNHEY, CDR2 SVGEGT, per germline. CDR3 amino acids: CASSISGQDVSEAFF. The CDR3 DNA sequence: TGTGCCAGCAGTATATCTGGACAGGATGTTTCTGAAGCTTTCTTT.

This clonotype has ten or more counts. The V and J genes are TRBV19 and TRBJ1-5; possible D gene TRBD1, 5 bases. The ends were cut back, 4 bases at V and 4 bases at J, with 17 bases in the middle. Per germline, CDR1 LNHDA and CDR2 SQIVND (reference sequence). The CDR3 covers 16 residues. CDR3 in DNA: TGTGCCAGTAGTAGAGATTTCGGACAAATAAATCAGCCCCAGCATTTT. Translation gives CASSRDFGQINQPQHF.

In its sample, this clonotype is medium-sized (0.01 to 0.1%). The CDR3 region has the DNA TGTGCCAGTACCCAGACAAGCTCCTATAATTCACCCCTCCACTTT. Encoded protein: CASTQTSSYNSPLHF. This chain links TRBV19 with TRBJ1-6, with D uncertain. Germline lookup yields CDR1 LNHDA and CDR2 SQIVND (reference sequence). The ends were cut back, 7 bases at V and 0 bases at J, with 10 bases in the middle. The CDR3 has 15 residues. Full variable domain (missing parts from reference TRBV19 and TRBJ1-6): DGGITQSPKYLFRKEGQNVTLSCEQNLNHDAMYWYRQDPGQGLRLIYYSQIVNDFQKGDIAEGYSVSREKKESFPLTVTSAQKNPTAFYLCASTQTSSYNSPLHFGNGTRLTVT.

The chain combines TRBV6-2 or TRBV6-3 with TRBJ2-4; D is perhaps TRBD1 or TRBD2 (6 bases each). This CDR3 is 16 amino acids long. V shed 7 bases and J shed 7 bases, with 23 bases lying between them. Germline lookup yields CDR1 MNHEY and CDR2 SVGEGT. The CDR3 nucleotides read TGTGCCAGCACCGCTCAAAAGGGGGACTTTGGGAACATTCAGTACTTC. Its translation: CASTAQKGDFGNIQYF.

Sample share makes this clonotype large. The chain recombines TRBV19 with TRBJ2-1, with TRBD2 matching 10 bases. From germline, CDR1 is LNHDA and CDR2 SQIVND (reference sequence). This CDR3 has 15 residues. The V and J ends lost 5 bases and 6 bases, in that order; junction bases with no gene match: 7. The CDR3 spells CASSAGTSVFNEQFF. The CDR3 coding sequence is TGTGCCAGTAGTGCGGGGACTAGCGTATTCAATGAGCAGTTCTTC. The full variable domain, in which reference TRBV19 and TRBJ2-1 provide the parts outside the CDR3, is DGGITQSPKYLFRKEGQNVTLSCEQNLNHDAMYWYRQDPGQGLRLIYYSQIVNDFQKGDIAEGYSVSREKKESFPLTVTSAQKNPTAFYLCASSAGTSVFNEQFFGPGTRLTVL.